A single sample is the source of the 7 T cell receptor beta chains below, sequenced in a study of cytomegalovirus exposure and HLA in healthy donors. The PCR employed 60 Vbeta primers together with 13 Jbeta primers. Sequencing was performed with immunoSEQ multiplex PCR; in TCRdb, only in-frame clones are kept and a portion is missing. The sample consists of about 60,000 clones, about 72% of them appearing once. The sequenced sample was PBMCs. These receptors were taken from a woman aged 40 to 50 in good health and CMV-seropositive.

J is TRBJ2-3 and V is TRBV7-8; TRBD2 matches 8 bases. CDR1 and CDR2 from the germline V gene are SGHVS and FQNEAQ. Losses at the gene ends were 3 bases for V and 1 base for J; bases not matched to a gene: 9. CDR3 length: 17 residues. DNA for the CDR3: TGTGCCAGCAGCTTGAAAAGGACTAGCAGCCGCACAGATACGCAGTATTTT. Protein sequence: CASSLKRTSSRTDTQYF.

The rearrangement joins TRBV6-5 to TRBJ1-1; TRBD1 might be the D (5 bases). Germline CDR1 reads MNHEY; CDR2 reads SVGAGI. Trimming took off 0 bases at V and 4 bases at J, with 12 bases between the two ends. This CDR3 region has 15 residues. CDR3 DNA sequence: TGTGCCAGCAGTTACTCGGGGGGAGGTAGCACTGAAGCTTTCTTT. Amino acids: CASSYSGGGSTEAFF.

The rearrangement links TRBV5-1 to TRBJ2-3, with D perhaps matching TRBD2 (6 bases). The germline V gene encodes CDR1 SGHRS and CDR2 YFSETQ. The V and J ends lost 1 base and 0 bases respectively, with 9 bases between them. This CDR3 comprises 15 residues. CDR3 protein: CASSLRGLSTDTQYF. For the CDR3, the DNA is TGCGCCAGCAGCTTGAGGGGACTGAGCACAGATACGCAGTATTTT.

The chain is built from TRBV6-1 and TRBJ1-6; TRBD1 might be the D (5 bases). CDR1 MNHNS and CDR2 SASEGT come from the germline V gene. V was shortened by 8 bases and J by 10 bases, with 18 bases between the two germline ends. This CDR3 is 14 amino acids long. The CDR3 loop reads CASRVGRVPSPLHF. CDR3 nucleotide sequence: TGTGCCAGCCGGGTGGGCAGGGTTCCATCACCCCTCCACTTT.

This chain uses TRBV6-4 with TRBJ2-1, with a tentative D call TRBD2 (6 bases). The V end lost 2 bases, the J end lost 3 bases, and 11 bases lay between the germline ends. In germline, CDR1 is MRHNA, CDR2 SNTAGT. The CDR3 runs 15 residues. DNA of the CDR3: TGTGCCAGCAGTGACCGGCAGGGACTCTACAATGAGCAGTTCTTC. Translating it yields CASSDRQGLYNEQFF.

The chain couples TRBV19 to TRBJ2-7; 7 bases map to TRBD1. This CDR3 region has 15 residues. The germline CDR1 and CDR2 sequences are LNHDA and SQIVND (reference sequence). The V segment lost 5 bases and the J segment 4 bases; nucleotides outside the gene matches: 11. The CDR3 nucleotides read TGTGCCAGTAGTCCGCGGACCGGGACAGCTTACGAGCAGTACTTC. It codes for CASSPRTGTAYEQYF.

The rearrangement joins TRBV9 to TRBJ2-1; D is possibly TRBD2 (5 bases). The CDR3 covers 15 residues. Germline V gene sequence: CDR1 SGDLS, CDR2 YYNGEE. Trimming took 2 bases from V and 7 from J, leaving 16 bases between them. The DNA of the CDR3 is TGTGCCAGCAGCGTTACTCACTACCCGGGGAATGAGCAGTTCTTC. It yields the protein CASSVTHYPGNEQFF.